These 27 T cell receptor beta chains were sequenced from one sample in a study of blood T cells in healthy people across ages. A J-beta primer mix and a sample-barcoded 5' primer were used in a second PCR of about 7 to 12 cycles. TCRdb re-derived calls from the 5' RACE reads in MiXCR, one entry per CDR3 protein. This sample has 1,800,000 or so distinct CDR3 sequences, with more than 35% found just once. Sequenced material: blood. All receptors come from a human donor in good health.

This chain uses TRBV18 with TRBJ2-7; D uncertain. V was pared by 1 base and J by 5 bases, with 6 bases between. Germline CDR1 KGHSH, CDR2 LQKENI. The length of the CDR3 is 12 residues. CDR3 sequence (DNA): TGTGCCAGCTCACCACGGGATCACGAGCAGTACTTC. Its translation is CASSPRDHEQYF.

This clonotype was seen a handful of times. The J gene is TRBJ2-7, the V gene TRBV14; D ambiguous. The end of the DNA fits TRBJ2-5 better, so the J call may be wrong. In germline, CDR1 is SGHDN, CDR2 FVKESK. This CDR3 is 14 amino acids long. The CDR3 DNA reads as TGTGCCAGCAGCCAAATGACTCGACCGGGGACCCAGTACTTC. The encoded protein is CASSQMTRPGTQYF.

The rearrangement joins TRBV10-3 to TRBJ2-5, with D unclear. V was cut by 6 bases and J by 6 bases, with 14 bases left in between. CDR1 and CDR2 from the germline V gene are ENHRY and SYGVKD. The CDR3 contains 13 residues. The chain's CDR3 is CAISPVYDKTQYF. CDR3 nucleotides: TGTGCCATCAGCCCCGTATATGACAAGACCCAGTACTTC.

The chain combines TRBV3-1 with TRBJ2-5; 9 nucleotides line up with TRBD1. Per the germline V gene, CDR1 is LGHDT and CDR2 is YNNKEL (reference sequence). V dropped 5 bases and J dropped 11; count of bases not matched to a gene: 15. The CDR3 has 15 residues. The CDR3 DNA is TGTGCCAGCAGCTACCGGGACAGGGACGACAATGAGCAGTACTTC. Amino acids: CASSYRDRDDNEQYF.

This clonotype has a single count. The genes are TRBV20-1 and TRBJ2-5; 9 positions match TRBD2. Per the germline V gene, CDR1 is DFQATT and CDR2 is SNEGSKA (reference sequence). The CDR3 extends over 14 amino acids. The J segment lost 6 bases and the V segment lost 2 bases, leaving 7 bases of the junction unmatched. This CDR3 reads CSARSGLARKTQYF. CDR3 sequence (DNA): TGCAGTGCTAGATCAGGACTAGCGAGAAAGACCCAGTACTTC.

The rearrangement uses TRBV7-9 and TRBJ2-7; D is undetermined. Trimming pared 5 bases from V and 6 bases from J, leaving 14 bases between. The CDR3 has 13 amino acids. CDR1 is SEHNR and CDR2 is FQNEAQ in the germline V gene (reference sequence). CDR3 amino acids: CASSPLGSREQYF. The CDR3 bases are TGTGCCAGCAGCCCTTTAGGGTCACGCGAGCAGTACTTC. The full variable domain, its missing parts supplied by reference TRBV7-9 and TRBJ2-7, is DTGVSQNPRHKITKRGQNVTFRCDPISEHNRLYWYRQTLGQGPEFLTYFQNEAQLEKSRLLSDRFSAERPKGSFSTLEIQRTEQGDSAMYLCASSPLGSREQYFGPGTRLTVT.

The genes are TRBV29-1 and TRBJ2-7, with 9 nucleotides matching TRBD1. Germline loops: CDR1 SQVTM, CDR2 ANQGSEA. The CDR3 runs to 16 residues. Losses at the gene ends were 2 bases for V and 5 bases for J; bases not matched to a gene: 13. The CDR3 is CSVEWDKGQGNHEQYF. DNA for the CDR3: TGCAGCGTTGAATGGGATAAGGGACAGGGCAACCACGAGCAGTACTTC.

This chain joins TRBV6-2 or TRBV6-3 and TRBJ2-2; D remains unclear. The CDR3 extends over 16 amino acids. V was clipped by 0 bases and J by 5 bases, with 13 bases between them. Germline V gene data show CDR1 as MNHEY and CDR2 as SVGEGT. CDR3: CASSYSWRYRTGELFF. The CDR3 bases are TGTGCCAGCAGTTACTCGTGGCGATATAGGACCGGGGAGCTGTTTTTT.

This chain links TRBV10-3 with TRBJ2-1; 8 nucleotides align to TRBD2. With 5 bases clipped from V and 7 bases from J, the junction kept 7 bases outside the gene matches. CDR3 length: 14 amino acids. Germline assignment: CDR1 ENHRY and CDR2 SYGVKD. The CDR3 DNA sequence: TGTGCCATCAGTTCCAGCGGGGGAGGTAATGAGCAGTTCTTC. It specifies CAISSSGGGNEQFF.

The DNA for the CDR3 is TGCGCCAGCAGCGGGACAGGGGAAGATACGCAGTATTTT. Translated: CASSGTGEDTQYF. The chain uses TRBV5-1 and TRBJ2-3; 10 nucleotides line up with TRBD1. The CDR3 runs 13 residues. The ends lost 4 bases at V and 5 bases at J; junction bases unmatched: 1. CDR1 is SGHRS and CDR2 is YFSETQ in the germline V gene.

This clonotype was observed a single time. The genes are TRBV5-1 and TRBJ1-2; D call uncertain. The ends were cut back, 4 bases at V and 5 bases at J, with 18 bases in the middle. CDR1 is SGHRS, CDR2 YFSETQ, per germline. The CDR3 extends over 15 amino acids. CDR3 in amino acids: CASSPPTTQGYGYTF. The CDR3 DNA sequence: TGCGCCAGCAGCCCACCGACGACCCAAGGGTATGGCTACACCTTC.

In its sample, this clonotype was seen a few times. The chain joins TRBV7-9 to TRBJ1-2; tentative D call: TRBD1 (5 bases). Germline values: CDR1 SEHNR, CDR2 FQNEAQ (reference sequence). The CDR3 is 16 residues long. The V gene lost 5 bases and the J gene lost 5 bases, with 21 bases spanning the gap. CDR3: CASSPTGGSVQYGYTF. The CDR3 coding sequence is TGTGCCAGCAGCCCTACAGGCGGGTCGGTCCAATATGGCTACACCTTC.

The chain is built from TRBV30 and TRBJ2-7; 10 positions match TRBD1. The J segment lost 1 base and the V segment lost 8 bases, leaving 11 bases of the junction unmatched. The CDR3 has 15 residues. Germline CDR1 GTSNPN, CDR2 SVGIG (reference sequence). CDR3 in amino acids: CAGDRGYLVSYEQYF. The CDR3 coding sequence is TGTGCCGGGGACAGGGGATATCTTGTATCCTACGAGCAGTACTTC.

For the CDR3, the DNA is TGTGCCAGCAGGAGACCGGGACAGGGAACGGGAAACATTCAGTACTTC. This sequence encodes CASRRPGQGTGNIQYF. The chain recombines TRBV28 with TRBJ2-4, with TRBD1 matching over 9 bases. Germline lookup yields CDR1 MDHEN and CDR2 SYDVKM. Losses at the gene ends were 6 bases for V and 6 bases for J; bases not matched to a gene: 12. The CDR3 has 16 residues. Full variable domain (rest looked up from reference TRBV28 and TRBJ2-4): DVKVTQSSRYLVKRTGEKVFLECVQDMDHENMFWYRQDPGLGLRLIYFSYDVKMKEKGDIPEGYSVSREKKERFSLILESASTNQTSMYLCASRRPGQGTGNIQYFGAGTRLSVL.

V usage is TRBV6-6 and J usage is TRBJ2-4; D gene unclear. Judging by the DNA end, TRBJ2-7 fits better; the J call may be wrong. CDR3 size: 13 residues. The germline V gene has CDR1 MNHNY and CDR2 SVGAGI (reference sequence). The CDR3 protein is CASREQLFDEQYF. CDR3 nucleotide sequence: TGTGCCAGCAGAGAACAGCTTTTCGACGAGCAGTACTTC.

This chain joins TRBV4-1 and TRBJ2-5; D is ambiguous. The last part of the DNA fits TRBJ2-7 better; the J call may be wrong. This CDR3 comprises 14 residues. CDR1 and CDR2 (germline): MGHRA, YSYEKL. CDR3 coding DNA: TGCGCCAGCAGCCAAGAGGTACAGCTTTACGAGCAGTACTTC. This codes for CASSQEVQLYEQYF.

The J gene is TRBJ2-1, the V gene TRBV7-9; 8 bases match TRBD2. V was pared by 0 bases and J by 4 bases, with 11 bases of the junction left unmatched. The germline gives CDR1 SEHNR, CDR2 FQNEAQ (reference sequence). The CDR3 consists of 18 residues. The CDR3 bases are TGTGCCAGCAGCTTAGCCCGAGGCGGGGCGGGGGGATACAATGAGCAGTTCTTC. Encoded protein: CASSLARGGAGGYNEQFF. Looking up the rest from reference TRBV7-9 and TRBJ2-1 gives the full variable domain: DTGVSQNPRHKITKRGQNVTFRCDPISEHNRLYWYRQTLGQGPEFLTYFQNEAQLEKSRLLSDRFSAERPKGSFSTLEIQRTEQGDSAMYLCASSLARGGAGGYNEQFFGPGTRLTVL.

The genes are TRBV27 and TRBJ1-3, with D possibly being TRBD1 (6 bases). V lost 0 bases and J 4 bases, leaving 10 bases between the germline ends. Per the germline V gene, CDR1 is MNHEY and CDR2 is SMNVEV (reference sequence). CDR3 size: 15 residues. CDR3 region: CASSLSRGQGNTIYF. CDR3 coding DNA: TGTGCCAGCAGTTTATCGCGGGGACAAGGAAACACCATATATTTT.

This clonotype appeared once. This sequence joins TRBV7-2 and TRBJ2-5; D is unresolved. The tail of the sequence fits TRBJ2-7 better, so the J call may be wrong. CDR3 length equals 15 residues. Germline-derived CDR1 and CDR2 are SGHTA and FQGNSA. CDR3 coding DNA: TGTGCCAGCAGCTTAGAATCGGCAGCAGCCTACGAGCAGTACTTC. Translated: CASSLESAAAYEQYF.

As for this clonotype: At one end, the junction sequence differs from germline, possibly due to a read error. The chain joins TRBV5-1 to TRBJ2-7, with D tentatively TRBD2 (6 bases). From germline, CDR1 is SGHRS and CDR2 YFSETQ. CDR3 size: 14 residues. CDR3 amino acids: CTSSLTGTSNEQYF. The CDR3 DNA reads as TGCACCAGCAGCTTGACCGGGACTTCGAACGAGCAGTACTTC.

This clonotype was observed a handful of times. The J gene is TRBJ2-4, the V gene TRBV29-1; perhaps TRBD2 as D (7 bases). The CDR3 runs to 13 residues. Looked up from germline, CDR1 is SQVTM and CDR2 is ANQGSEA. V lost 6 bases and J lost 13, with 22 bases in between. The CDR3 region has the DNA TGCAGCGTAAAGGGGGGGACAAACTATGAGCAGTACTTC. Translating gives CSVKGGTNYEQYF.

The chain recombines TRBV12-3 or TRBV12-4 with TRBJ1-5, with unresolved D. Trimming pared 6 bases from V and 6 bases from J, leaving 9 bases between. This CDR3 is 12 amino acids long. CDR3 DNA sequence: TGTGCCAGCAGAGGGATCGGTCAGCCCCAGCATTTT. It specifies CASRGIGQPQHF.

The rearrangement uses TRBV6-5 and TRBJ2-7, with 8 bases identical to TRBD1. Germline CDR1 MNHEY, CDR2 SVGAGI. CDR3 length equals 15 residues. V lost 5 bases, J lost 2 bases, and 8 bases stayed unmatched. The CDR3: CASSGRTGTPYEQYF. The CDR3 DNA sequence: TGTGCCAGCAGTGGGCGGACAGGGACTCCCTACGAGCAGTACTTC.

This clonotype was detected only a few times. The V and J genes are TRBV10-3 and TRBJ1-5, with TRBD1 matching 7 bases. CDR3 length: 14 amino acids. V shed 6 bases, J shed 6 bases, and the junction held 8 bases outside the gene matches. From germline, CDR1 is ENHRY and CDR2 SYGVKD. The DNA of the CDR3 is TGTGCCATCAGGGAGACAGGGCCGGGTCAGCCCCAGCATTTT. It is translated as CAIRETGPGQPQHF.

This sequence joins TRBV20-1 and TRBJ2-1; D is possibly TRBD1 (6 bases). This CDR3 region has 14 residues. Germline CDR1 is DFQATT and CDR2 is SNEGSKA (reference sequence). Deletions cut 5 bases from V and 2 bases from J, with 13 bases between. CDR3 region: CSASDSGTYNEQFF. The CDR3 DNA follows: TGCAGTGCTTCGGACAGCGGTACCTACAATGAGCAGTTCTTC.

Comment on this clonotype: One end of the junction is discordant with germline, which a read error may explain. The chain carries TRBV6-6 and TRBJ1-4, with TRBD1 as a possible D gene (5 bases). CDR3 length: 15 residues. Germline V gene lookup returns CDR1 MNHNY and CDR2 SVGAGI (reference sequence). The CDR3 region is CTSSYALGGREKLFF. The CDR3 DNA reads as TGTACCAGCAGTTACGCTCTGGGGGGAAGAGAAAAACTGTTTTTT.

This clonotype has a single count. The rearrangement uses TRBV7-2 and TRBJ2-1; D unresolved. The CDR3 sequence is 14 residues long. V gave up 2 bases and J gave up 13 bases, with 18 bases separating them. The germline CDR1 and CDR2 sequences are SGHTA and FQGNSA. The CDR3 reads CASSLPGSGRAQFF. CDR3 nucleotides: TGTGCCAGCAGCTTACCTGGGTCCGGTAGGGCCCAGTTCTTC.